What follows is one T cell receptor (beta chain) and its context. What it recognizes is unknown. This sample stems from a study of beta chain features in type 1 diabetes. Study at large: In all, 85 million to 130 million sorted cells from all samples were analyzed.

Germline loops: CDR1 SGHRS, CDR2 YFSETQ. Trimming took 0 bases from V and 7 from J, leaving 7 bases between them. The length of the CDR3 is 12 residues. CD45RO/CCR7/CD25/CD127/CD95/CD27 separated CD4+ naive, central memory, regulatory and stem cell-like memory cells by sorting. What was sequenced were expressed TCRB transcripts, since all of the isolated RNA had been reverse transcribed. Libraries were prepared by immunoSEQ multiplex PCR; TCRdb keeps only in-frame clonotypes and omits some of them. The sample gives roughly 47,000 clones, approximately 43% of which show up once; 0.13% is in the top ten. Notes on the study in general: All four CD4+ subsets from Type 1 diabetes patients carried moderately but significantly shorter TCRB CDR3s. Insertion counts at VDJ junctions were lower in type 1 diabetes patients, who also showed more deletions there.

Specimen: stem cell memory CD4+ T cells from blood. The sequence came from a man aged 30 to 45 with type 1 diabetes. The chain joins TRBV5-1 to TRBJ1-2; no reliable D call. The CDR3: CASSLGEVGYTF. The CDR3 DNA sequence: TGCGCCAGCAGCTTGGGAGAGGTTGGCTACACCTTC.